This T cell receptor (beta chain) was sequenced during a study of CD8 T cells in Susac syndrome (dated by TCRdb to the late 2010s). Turning to the overall study: Repertoire sequencing was used to test whether CD8+ T cell activation and differentiation in Susac syndrome was antigen driven.

With regard to this clonotype: Its antigen specificity is not known. No base quality values were provided; no much bigger clone lies one nucleotide off.

Peripheral blood CD8+ and CD4+ T cells from healthy donors, Susac syndrome patients and multiple sclerosis patients were profiled using high-throughput TCR beta sequencing. The multiple sclerosis controls were treatment-naive patients who had stable or active relapsing-remitting disease and met the revised McDonald criteria. CD8+ TEMRA cells were enriched by FACS, while bulk CD8+ and CD4+ T cells were purified by magnetic negative isolation. Blood was collected in EDTA tubes and processed within 24 hours, with PBMCs isolated through density gradient centrifugation. PBMCs intended for TCR sequencing were cryopreserved in liquid nitrogen and were subsequently thawed in a 37 degrees C water bath. A purity of at least 90% was achieved for sorted or isolated CD4+, CD8+ and CD8+ TEMRA cells. RNA was extracted using the RNeasy kit, and about 0.5 to 1 ug of the RNA was reverse transcribed with random hexamers. The immunoSEQ multiplex PCR assay, covering 54 Vbeta and 13 Jbeta segments, was used to amplify TCR beta CDR3 regions. PCR amplification bias was corrected by using a synthetic template baseline for primer optimization and computational correction. Per the original workflow: Reads were assigned to V, D and J genes according to IMGT and analyzed in immunoSEQ Analyzer, with only productive sequences retained. Clonality was computed as one minus Shannon entropy normalized by log2 of the number of productive unique sequences. For each patient and control, public and private clones were evaluated within the 100 most prevalent clones. Clones were defined as Susac-specific if absent from the healthy and MS cohorts, from 900 to 1,300 published viral clones and from other ImmuneACCESS disease sequences. TCRdb passed the public sequencing reads through fastp at Q25 and MiXCR, retaining productive beta sequences. Rows matching on CDR3 protein sequence are summarized as one entry with the most common DNA and genes. What appears here as the V and J calls and clone size reflects TCRdb's work, not the paper's. This sample gives about 180,000 distinct CDR3 sequences in total; roughly 92% of them show up just once. The ten largest account for around 0.1% of the sample.

What the research found in general, with its limitations: The study acknowledged that relatively few individuals were included in the TCR sequencing and HLA analysis.

The junction shows trimming of 0 bases on V and 1 base on J, plus 4 bases between the germline ends. The germline V gene (reference sequence) supplies CDR1 SEHNR and CDR2 FQNEAQ. From the cysteine through the phenylalanine, the CDR3 covers 14 amino acids. Only the CDR3 portion is preserved as DNA: 42 bases, with reading frame beginning at the first base. Sequenced sample: CD4+ T cells from PBMCs. The receptor's source is a human donor with multiple sclerosis. The V gene is TRBV7-9 and the J gene is TRBJ1-5, with no D gene named confidently. The nucleotides read TGTGCCAGCAGCTTAGCAGTAAGCAATCAGCCCCAGCATTTT. This sequence encodes CASSLAVSNQPQHF.